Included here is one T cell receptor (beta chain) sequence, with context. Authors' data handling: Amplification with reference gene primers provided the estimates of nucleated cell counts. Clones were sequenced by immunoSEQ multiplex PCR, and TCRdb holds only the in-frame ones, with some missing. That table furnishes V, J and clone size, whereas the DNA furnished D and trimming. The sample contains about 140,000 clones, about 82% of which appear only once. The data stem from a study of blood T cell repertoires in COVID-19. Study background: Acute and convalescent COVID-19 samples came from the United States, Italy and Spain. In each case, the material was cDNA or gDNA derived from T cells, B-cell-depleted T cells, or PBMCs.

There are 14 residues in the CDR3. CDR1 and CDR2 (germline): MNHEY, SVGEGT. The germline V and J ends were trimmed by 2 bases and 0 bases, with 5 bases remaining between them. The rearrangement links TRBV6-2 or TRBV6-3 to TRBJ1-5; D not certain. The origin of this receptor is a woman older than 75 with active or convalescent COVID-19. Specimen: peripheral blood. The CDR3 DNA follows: TGTGCCAGCAGTTACCTTAATAGCAATCAGCCCCAGCATTTT. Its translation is CASSYLNSNQPQHF.